Reported below is one TCR beta chain. As yet, its antigen is unknown. CDR3 length equals 15 residues. The V end was cut by 6 bases, the J end by 0 bases, with 13 bases between. The germline V gene has CDR1 MNHEY and CDR2 SVGAGI. The data stem from a study of cytomegalovirus exposure and HLA in healthy donors. Study findings and constraints: HLA restriction was apparent for most CMV-associated TCR beta chains in a later analysis. The classifier reportedly diagnosed cytomegalovirus status with high sensitivity and specificity. Analysis performed later found 16,951 TCR beta sequences associated with HLA alleles at 0.05 false discovery rate. In a later analysis, TCR beta V- and J-gene trimming showed a link to a missense DCLRE1C variant.

PCR amplification relied on 60 Vbeta primers (plus 13 Jbeta primers). TCRdb's copy holds only in-frame clones and misses some; the assay was immunoSEQ multiplex PCR. This repertoire shows about 170,000 clones, around 85% found once; its top ten account for 1%. What was sequenced was PBMCs. The receptor was derived from a boy younger than 10 in good health and CMV-seronegative. V usage is TRBV6-5 and J usage is TRBJ2-3, with TRBD1 as a possible D gene (6 bases). For the CDR3, the DNA is TGTGCCAGCAGAAAAGGGGGTCTTAGCACAGATACGCAGTATTTT. This codes for CASRKGGLSTDTQYF.